This is a list of T cell receptor beta chains from one sample in a study of cytomegalovirus exposure and HLA in healthy donors. Sequenced by immunoSEQ multiplex PCR; TCRdb stores in-frame clones only, minus some. The data show about 160,000 clones, about 81% seen once. Sequenced sample: PBMCs. These receptors came from a girl aged 5 to 17 in good health and CMV-seropositive. Both conserved end residues are part of each CDR3. Each record gives: V gene, clone size, D gene, J gene, CDR3 protein, CDR3 DNA. The D gene is left open where the match is weak. Not all rows give a size; the values are once, few, many and, for expanded clones, a class.

TRBV5-1,NA,TRBD2,TRBJ2-3,CASRIAGEYTDTQYF,TGCGCCAGCAGGATAGCGGGGGAATACACAGATACGCAGTATTTT
TRBV4-1,NA,NA,TRBJ1-2,CASSHTATTGQGVGIAYGYTF,TGCGCCAGCAGCCATACCGCTACAACAGGGCAGGGTGTCGGGATAGCCTATGGCTACACCTTC
TRBV10-3,NA,NA,TRBJ2-7,CAISVGQGSSYEQYF,TGTGCCATCAGTGTAGGTCAGGGTAGCTCCTACGAGCAGTACTTC
TRBV29-1,NA,NA,TRBJ2-3,CSVPSVEGTPSTDTQYF,TGCAGCGTTCCCTCCGTGGAGGGGACCCCTAGCACAGATACGCAGTATTTT
TRBV5-6,once,NA,TRBJ2-5,CASSFRRPGSETQYF,TGTGCCAGCAGCTTCCGTCGCCCAGGGTCAGAGACCCAGTACTTC
TRBV7-2,NA,TRBD1,TRBJ2-1,CASSPLRDRGRSEQFF,TGTGCCAGCAGCCCCCTCCGGGACAGGGGACGGAGTGAGCAGTTCTTC
TRBV25-1,NA,TRBD1,TRBJ2-7,CASTNRGLNEQYF,TGTGCCAGCACTAACAGGGGGCTAAACGAGCAGTACTTC
TRBV18,NA,NA,TRBJ2-2,CASSPIQGNTGELFF,TGTGCCAGCTCACCTATTCAGGGGAACACCGGGGAGCTGTTTTTT
TRBV5-1,NA,TRBD1,TRBJ2-3,CASSWGTGRSTDTQYF,TGCGCCAGCAGCTGGGGGACAGGGAGGAGCACAGATACGCAGTATTTT
TRBV30,NA,TRBD1,TRBJ2-5,CAWTGTAQETQYF,TGTGCCTGGACCGGGACAGCACAAGAGACCCAGTACTTC
TRBV19,NA,TRBD1,TRBJ2-1,CASSIPNRQGGYNEQFF,TGTGCCAGTAGTATCCCCAACAGACAGGGTGGATACAATGAGCAGTTCTTC
TRBV27,once,TRBD2,TRBJ2-3,CASSILNSGFSTDTQYF,TGTGCCAGCAGTATACTAAATAGCGGGTTCAGCACAGATACGCAGTATTTT
TRBV2,NA,NA,TRBJ2-3,CASRAFQLGGDTQYF,TGTGCCAGCCGAGCTTTTCAACTAGGGGGAGATACGCAGTATTTT
TRBV6-5,NA,NA,TRBJ1-3,CASSLREVSGNTIYF,TGTGCCAGCAGTTTGCGGGAAGTTTCTGGAAACACCATATATTTT
TRBV6-6,NA,NA,TRBJ2-1,CASSYSRVNEQFF,TGTGCCAGCAGTTACTCGCGGGTGAATGAGCAGTTCTTC
TRBV7-9,NA,TRBD1,TRBJ2-7,CASSQHVGQGSYEQYF,TGTGCCAGCAGCCAACATGTAGGACAGGGTTCGTACGAGCAGTACTTC
TRBV4-1,NA,NA,TRBJ1-2,CASSQPEEGDYGYTF,TGCGCCAGCAGCCAACCCGAGGAGGGTGACTATGGCTACACCTTC
TRBV28,NA,TRBD2,TRBJ2-1,CASSSFAGGDNEQFF,TGTGCCAGCAGTTCCTTTGCGGGAGGGGACAATGAGCAGTTCTTC